These 15 T cell receptor beta chains were all obtained from the same sample, sequenced in a study of T-cell memory formation after mild COVID-19. TCRdb passed the 5' RACE reads through MiXCR, listing each CDR3 protein once. The sample has 410,000 or so distinct CDR3 sequences, about 25% seen once. Sequencing was performed on PBMCs or a T cell subset sorted from them (not recorded which). The source of these receptors is an adult woman who had mild COVID-19 (a few samples of this study predate the infection). Cell type and time point are not known.

The chain carries TRBV18 and TRBJ2-7; TRBD2 might be the D (6 bases). CDR3 size: 15 residues. Trimming cost V 3 bases and J 5 bases, with 17 bases left between them. CDR1 and CDR2 from the germline V gene are KGHSH and LQKENI. CDR3 loop: CASSPGGAGQNEQYF. As DNA, the CDR3 is TGTGCCAGCTCACCTGGAGGGGCAGGGCAGAACGAGCAGTACTTC. The variable domain in full, with the rest retrieved from reference TRBV18 and TRBJ2-7, is NAGVMQNPRHLVRRRGQEARLRCSPMKGHSHVYWYRQLPEEGLKFMVYLQKENIIDESGMPKERFSAEFPKEGPSILRIQQVVRGDSAAYFCASSPGGAGQNEQYFGPGTRLTVT.

In this sample, this clonotype turned up a few times. Germline and junction disagree at one end, which may indicate a read error. This chain uses TRBV12-3 or TRBV12-4 with TRBJ1-2; TRBD1 aligns across 7 bases. The CDR3 has 12 residues. CDR3: CASSQDRPDPLF. Here the CDR3 DNA reads TGTGCCAGCAGCCAGGACAGGCCCGACCCTCTCTTC.

The gene calls are TRBV24-1 and TRBJ2-2; possibly TRBD1 for D (5 bases). V lost 9 bases to trimming and J lost 4 bases, with 11 bases between them. The germline CDR1 and CDR2 sequences are KGHDR and SFDVKD. This CDR3 region has 13 residues. The CDR3 bases are TGTGCCACCCAGGGTCGGAGCACCGGGGAGCTGTTTTTT. It codes for CATQGRSTGELFF.

The chain is built from TRBV4-3 and TRBJ1-2; no reliable D call. Germline lookup yields CDR1 LGHNA and CDR2 YSLEER. This CDR3 has 14 amino acids. Trimming stripped 0 bases from V and 5 bases from J, with 10 bases between. The CDR3 DNA reads as TGCGCCAGCAGCCAAGACTCAATGGGGTATGGCTACACCTTC. Its protein product is CASSQDSMGYGYTF.

V gene TRBV7-9 combines with J gene TRBJ2-3; 7 bases line up with TRBD1. The germline V gene encodes CDR1 SEHNR and CDR2 FQNEAQ (reference sequence). The CDR3 is 16 residues long. The J segment lost 2 bases and the V segment lost 5 bases, leaving 10 bases of the junction unmatched. In DNA form, the CDR3 reads TGTGCCAGCAGCCAGGGAAAGGGACAGATCACAGATACGCAGTATTTT. This gives the protein CASSQGKGQITDTQYF.

The chain links TRBV4-2 to TRBJ1-1, with D possibly being TRBD1 (5 bases). The V gene's germline CDR1 is LGHNA and CDR2 YNFKEQ. V was shortened by 0 bases and J by 1 base, with 12 bases between the two germline ends. The CDR3 sequence is 16 residues long. In DNA, the CDR3 is TGTGCCAGCAGCCAAGATTGGGCAGGGAAGAACACTGAAGCTTTCTTT. Translation: CASSQDWAGKNTEAFF.

V usage is TRBV3-1 and J usage is TRBJ1-5, with D hard to call. The germline V gene encodes CDR1 LGHDT and CDR2 YNNKEL (reference sequence). Deletions cut 7 bases from V and 5 bases from J, with 9 bases between. This CDR3 is built from 12 residues. Here the CDR3 reads CASNSGDQPQHF. CDR3 sequence (DNA): TGTGCCAGCAACAGTGGCGATCAGCCCCAGCATTTT.

The chain has TRBV20-1 and TRBJ2-3, with a weak D call TRBD1 (6 bases). Looked up from germline, CDR1 is DFQATT and CDR2 is SNEGSKA (reference sequence). The V end was cut by 5 bases, the J end by 2 bases, with 11 bases between. The CDR3 totals 13 residues. The CDR3, as DNA: TGCAGTGCTGCCAGACAGGACACAGATACGCAGTATTTT. This encodes CSAARQDTDTQYF.

Only a few counts were recorded for this clonotype. The chain joins TRBV2 to TRBJ2-7, with a tentative D call TRBD2 (6 bases). V gave up 3 bases and J gave up 7 bases, with 7 bases separating them. This CDR3 comprises 11 residues. Germline V gene lookup returns CDR1 SNHLY and CDR2 FYNNEI. The CDR3 here is CASSDSGEQYF. The CDR3 region has the DNA TGTGCCAGCAGTGACAGCGGGGAGCAGTACTTC.

Only a few counts were recorded for this clonotype. The CDR3 sequence is CASSTRQGNTEAFF. CDR3 coding DNA: TGTGCCAGCAGCACCCGACAGGGGAACACTGAAGCTTTCTTT. The gene calls are TRBV11-3 and TRBJ1-1; 7 bases are shared with TRBD1. The junction had 4 bases not matched to a gene; V was cut back by 5 bases and J by 1 base. CDR1 SGHNT and CDR2 YENEEA come from the germline V gene. The CDR3 totals 14 residues.

This clonotype has a handful of counts. This chain uses TRBV3-1 with TRBJ2-3, with 11 bases that match TRBD2. CDR3 length equals 15 residues. The germline V gene encodes CDR1 LGHDT and CDR2 YNNKEL (reference sequence). The ends lost 3 bases at V and 7 bases at J; junction bases unmatched: 6. The CDR3 nucleotides read TGTGCCAGCAGCCAGCAGAGGACTAGCGGGTATACGCAGTATTTT. Its translation: CASSQQRTSGYTQYF.

V and J are TRBV2 and TRBJ1-5, with D maybe TRBD1 (5 bases). With 4 bases removed from V and 5 bases from J, the gap between germline ends came to 9 bases. Germline V gives CDR1 SNHLY, CDR2 FYNNEI. The CDR3 runs 13 residues. The CDR3 coding sequence is TGTGCCAGCAGTGCCCAGGGCGATCAGCCCCAGCATTTT. Translating gives CASSAQGDQPQHF.

The V and J genes are TRBV6-6 and TRBJ1-4; D is undetermined. V was pared by 8 bases and J by 7 bases, with 8 bases between. Germline V CDR1 and CDR2: MNHNY, SVGAGI (reference sequence). CDR3 length equals 11 residues. CDR3 coding DNA: TGTGCCAGCGCACTGACTGAAAAACTGTTTTTT. Residues: CASALTEKLFF.

V usage is TRBV7-9 and J usage is TRBJ2-1; 9 bases fit TRBD1. Germline V CDR1 and CDR2: SEHNR, FQNEAQ (reference sequence). This CDR3 region has 14 residues. V trimming: 5 bases; J trimming: 15 bases; junction bases outside the gene matches: 14. Here the CDR3 DNA reads TGTGCCAGCAGCCCATGGGACAGGGAGGGAGTTTTGTTCTTC. Translated: CASSPWDREGVLFF.

The chain carries TRBV30 and TRBJ2-1, with 13 nucleotides matching TRBD2. The CDR3 spans 15 residues. Germline CDR1 reads GTSNPN; CDR2 reads SVGIG (reference sequence). The trim removed 0 bases at V and 10 bases at J, leaving 6 bases unmatched. CDR3 in DNA: TGTGCCTGGAGTGTGTGGACTAGCGGGAGTAAGGAGCAGTTCTTC. Translated: CAWSVWTSGSKEQFF.